These 7 T cell receptor beta chains share one sample of origin, sequenced in a study of OX40 agonist ivuxolimab in advanced cancers. Sequencing was performed with immunoSEQ multiplex PCR; in TCRdb, only in-frame clones are kept and a portion is missing. In the table there are 62,000 or so clones, approximately 86% of which are singletons. Material: CD4+ or CD8+ T cells sorted from blood, obtained in a trial of the OX40 agonist ivuxolimab. These TCRs come from an adult with an advanced solid tumor such as melanoma, head and neck, liver or kidney cancer.

CDR3 protein: CASSLGAGGPGELFF. DNA for the CDR3: TGTGCCAGCAGCTTAGGCGCAGGGGGCCCCGGGGAGCTGTTTTTT. V usage is TRBV7-8 and J usage is TRBJ2-2; 8 bases match TRBD1. The CDR3 contains 15 residues. V shed 1 base, J shed 6 bases, and the junction held 4 bases outside the gene matches. Germline V gene sequence: CDR1 SGHVS, CDR2 FQNEAQ.

This rearrangement joins TRBV7-2 to TRBJ2-3, with 10 positions matching TRBD2. Germline V lookup: CDR1 SGHTA, CDR2 FQGNSA. CDR3 length: 13 residues. In DNA form, the CDR3 reads TGTGTCTCTAGCGGGAGTGGCGCAGATACGCAGTATTTT. Residues: CVSSGSGADTQYF.

This chain joins TRBV7-2 and TRBJ2-3, with 13 bases identical to TRBD2. The CDR3 is 19 residues long. CDR1 and CDR2 from the germline V gene are SGHTA and FQGNSA. The V gene end was trimmed by 0 bases and the J gene end by 4 bases; junction bases not matched to a gene: 10. CDR3: CASSLAPLAGGLGSDTQYF. The DNA of the CDR3 is TGTGCCAGCAGCTTAGCCCCACTAGCGGGAGGGCTAGGCTCAGATACGCAGTATTTT.

The chain couples TRBV9 to TRBJ2-1; D not resolved. The CDR3 runs to 14 residues. Germline V CDR1 and CDR2: SGDLS, YYNGEE. Deletions cut 0 bases from V and 5 bases from J, with 9 bases between. CDR3 sequence (DNA): TGTGCCAGCAGCGTAGGTGGCCTTAACAATGAGCAGTTCTTC. The encoded protein is CASSVGGLNNEQFF.

As to this clone: The same CDR3 can be traced to other DNA sequences in this sample. The chain uses TRBV30 and TRBJ2-5; unclear D gene. V gave up 0 bases and J gave up 5 bases, with 4 bases separating them. Germline-derived CDR1 and CDR2 are GTSNPN and SVGIG (reference sequence). CDR3 length: 11 residues. The chain's CDR3 is CAWSVRETQYF. In DNA, the CDR3 is TGTGCCTGGAGTGTCCGGGAGACCCAGTACTTC.

In DNA form, the CDR3 reads TGCGCCAGCAGGGGAGGGGCCTACGAGCAGTACTTC. Its protein is CASRGGAYEQYF. This sequence joins TRBV10-2 and TRBJ2-7, with 7 bases matching TRBD2. The CDR3 has 12 amino acids. V lost 6 bases, J lost 2 bases, and 1 base stayed unmatched. Germline lookup yields CDR1 WSHSY and CDR2 SAAADI.

In DNA form, the CDR3 reads TGTGCCTGGAGTGAAACCGGGACTAGCATCTTCCCTCGAGAGACCCAGTACTTC. Translated, it gives CAWSETGTSIFPRETQYF. This sequence joins TRBV30 and TRBJ2-5; the match to TRBD2 covers 9 bases. The CDR3 has 18 amino acids. In germline, CDR1 is GTSNPN, CDR2 SVGIG (reference sequence). Trimming cost V 1 base and J 4 bases; bases outside gene matches: 16.